Described below is a single T cell receptor (beta chain) sequence and its context. What it binds is not known. This record belongs to a study of regulatory T cells in long-lasting Graves disease. Time point denoted: newly diagnosed GD, antithyroid drugs for less than 3 months. PBMCs were the source of the RNA used for TCR sequencing. Deletions cut 5 bases from V and 2 bases from J, with 13 bases between. There are 14 residues in the CDR3. CDR3-region Arm-PCR and iRepertoire HTBI primers produced the TCR beta libraries. TCRdb analysed the multiplex PCR reads with MiXCR anew, one entry per CDR3 protein. The table has about 420,000 distinct CDR3 sequences, roughly 15% seen once; the top ten hold 20% to 25%. Whole-study findings and limits: Lower TCR diversity was seen in persistent Graves' patients than in newly diagnosed ones. Persistent patients shared more public clonotypes (about 2,700) than newly diagnosed patients (around 1,000).

The same sample was also used in a study of T cells in Graves' hyperthyroidism and ophthalmopathy. That publication notes: Patients between 18 and 65 years old had hyperthyroidism, newly diagnosed and lasting under 2 months. Uncontrolled infection, other autoimmune disease, pregnancy or lactation disqualified patients from enrolment.

This receptor was taken from a woman in her late teens or twenties with Graves disease. The rearrangement uses TRBV12-3 or TRBV12-4 and TRBJ2-7; D ambiguous. The sample in question was peripheral blood mononuclear cells (PBMCs), obtained at new diagnosis, from a patient treated with antithyroid drugs. The CDR3 loop is CASSGPARAYEQYF. CDR3 coding DNA: TGTGCCAGCAGTGGACCCGCTAGGGCCTACGAGCAGTACTTC.